Shown below are 16 T cell receptor beta chains from a single sample sequenced in a study of shared T cell receptors in the human thymus. Only in-frame clones appear in the TCRdb table, and some are missing; sequencing was by immunoSEQ multiplex PCR. This sample has more than 550,000 clones, with about 87% found just once. These data were likewise used in another study, on human thymus T cells.

Input material: thymocytes. The receptors come from a boy in the first two years of life with a congenital heart defect.

The chain is built from TRBV6-1 and TRBJ1-1; D gene ambiguous. Germline values: CDR1 MNHNS, CDR2 SASEGT. With 2 bases removed from V and 3 bases from J, the gap between germline ends came to 10 bases. The CDR3 is 14 residues long. Here the CDR3 DNA reads TGTGCCAGCAGTGAACTTACAGTCCACACTGAAGCTTTCTTT. Protein product: CASSELTVHTEAFF.

The V and J genes are TRBV5-6 and TRBJ1-1; D is ambiguous. The germline V and J ends were trimmed by 2 bases and 1 base, with 21 bases remaining between them. Per germline, CDR1 SGHDT and CDR2 YYEEEE. The CDR3 runs to 18 residues. Written as DNA, the CDR3 is TGTGCCAGCAGCTTAAACCTGTCCATAGAAGACAAGAACACTGAAGCTTTCTTT. Translation gives CASSLNLSIEDKNTEAFF.

The chain carries TRBV14 and TRBJ1-4; TRBD1 matches 9 bases. This CDR3 spans 16 amino acids. Germline loops: CDR1 SGHDN, CDR2 FVKESK. V shed 1 base, J shed 3 bases, and the junction held 3 bases outside the gene matches. CDR3 coding DNA: TGTGCCAGCAGCCAAGGGTGGGACAGGGCTAATGAAAAACTGTTTTTT. Translating it yields CASSQGWDRANEKLFF.

This chain connects TRBV28 to TRBJ2-7; 8 bases fit TRBD2. This CDR3 spans 18 amino acids. Germline V CDR1 and CDR2: MDHEN, SYDVKM. J was trimmed by 0 bases and V by 5 bases; bases with no gene match: 15. In nucleotides, the CDR3 is TGTGCCAGCAGTCCCGGGACCAAGCGGGGGTCGAGCTCCTACGAGCAGTACTTC. Protein sequence: CASSPGTKRGSSSYEQYF.

The chain is built from TRBV9 and TRBJ2-1; D uncertain. Trimming removed 3 bases at V and 7 bases at J, with 11 bases between. Per germline, CDR1 SGDLS and CDR2 YYNGEE. The CDR3 has 13 residues. The chain's CDR3 is CASSAPRMNEQFF. DNA for the CDR3: TGTGCCAGCAGCGCCCCGCGAATGAATGAGCAGTTCTTC.

The chain couples TRBV6-5 to TRBJ2-2; D perhaps matches TRBD1 (6 bases). CDR1 is MNHEY, CDR2 SVGAGI, per germline. The V end was cut by 6 bases, the J end by 5 bases, with 10 bases between. There are 13 residues in the CDR3. CDR3 DNA: TGTGCCAGCAGGAACAGGGTGACCGGGGAGCTGTTTTTT. This translates into CASRNRVTGELFF.

V and J are TRBV4-3 and TRBJ2-5; TRBD2 aligns across 7 bases. The CDR3 loop spans 16 amino acids. The V gene's germline CDR1 is LGHNA and CDR2 YSLEER. V lost 4 bases to trimming and J lost 0 bases; unmatched junction nucleotides: 8. The CDR3 sequence: CASSPIAGLYQETQYF. CDR3 nucleotides: TGCGCCAGCAGCCCAATAGCGGGTTTGTACCAAGAGACCCAGTACTTC.

V gene TRBV9 combines with J gene TRBJ2-1, with 7 bases identical to TRBD1. V trimming: 5 bases; J trimming: 8 bases; junction bases outside the gene matches: 7. Germline CDR1 SGDLS, CDR2 YYNGEE. There are 13 residues in the CDR3. The CDR3 is CASRANRGDEQFF. DNA for the CDR3: TGTGCCAGCAGAGCGAACAGGGGCGATGAGCAGTTCTTC.

The rearrangement links TRBV2 to TRBJ1-1; TRBD1 aligns across 7 bases. With 8 bases clipped from V and 3 bases from J, the junction kept 6 bases outside the gene matches. The CDR3 sequence is 13 residues long. Germline CDR1 is SNHLY and CDR2 is FYNNEI. CDR3 sequence (DNA): TGTGCCAGCCTTGACAGGGAGGACACTGAAGCTTTCTTT. Its protein product is CASLDREDTEAFF.

The V call is TRBV5-1, the J call TRBJ2-5; tentatively, D is TRBD1 (5 bases). The CDR3 consists of 16 residues. The V and J ends lost 0 bases and 2 bases respectively, with 14 bases between them. Germline V lookup: CDR1 SGHRS, CDR2 YFSETQ. The CDR3 region has the DNA TGCGCCAGCAGCTTGGGGCAGCCAGCAGGGCAAGAGACCCAGTACTTC. It yields the protein CASSLGQPAGQETQYF.

This clone was picked up one time. The chain employs TRBV29-1 and TRBJ1-1, with 8 bases that match TRBD1. V shed 6 bases and J 0 bases; nucleotides not matched to a gene: 9. The CDR3 is 15 residues long. Germline V lookup: CDR1 SQVTM, CDR2 ANQGSEA. This chain's CDR3 is CSVLDRENLNTEAFF. CDR3 in DNA: TGCAGCGTGTTGGACAGGGAGAACTTGAACACTGAAGCTTTCTTT.

The gene calls are TRBV7-3 and TRBJ2-1, with unresolved D. The CDR3 length is 13 residues. The germline V and J ends were trimmed by 8 bases and 5 bases, with 13 bases remaining between them. Germline assignment: CDR1 SGHTA and CDR2 FQGTGA. This CDR3 reads CASSMSLHNEQFF. CDR3 coding DNA: TGTGCCAGCTCGATGAGTCTCCACAATGAGCAGTTCTTC.

This chain joins TRBV10-2 and TRBJ1-5; no firm D call. The length of the CDR3 is 17 residues. The V end was cut by 2 bases, the J end by 3 bases, with 17 bases between. Germline V CDR1 and CDR2: WSHSY, SAAADI. The CDR3 reads CASSEMRARTANQPQHF. As DNA, the CDR3 is TGCGCCAGCAGTGAGATGAGGGCTAGGACTGCCAATCAGCCCCAGCATTTT.

This clone was seen only once. The J gene is TRBJ2-1, the V gene TRBV14; 8 bases fit TRBD1. With V trimmed by 4 bases and J by 7 bases, 6 bases remained unmatched. Germline CDR1 reads SGHDN; CDR2 reads FVKESK. CDR3 size: 14 residues. For the CDR3, the DNA is TGTGCCAGCAGCCTCGGACAGGGTAGAAATGAGCAGTTCTTC. Translating it yields CASSLGQGRNEQFF.

This sequence joins TRBV28 and TRBJ2-5; D is ambiguous. The CDR3 covers 13 residues. The germline V gene encodes CDR1 MDHEN and CDR2 SYDVKM. V lost 2 bases and J 5 bases, leaving 9 bases between the germline ends. CDR3 sequence reads: CASSLRGDETQYF. As DNA, the CDR3 is TGTGCCAGCAGTTTAAGAGGCGACGAGACCCAGTACTTC.

This clone turned up a few times. The same CDR3 is also encoded by other DNA sequences in this sample. The chain recombines TRBV7-9 with TRBJ1-1; D may be TRBD1 (6 bases). CDR1 SEHNR and CDR2 FQNEAQ come from the germline V gene (reference sequence). The CDR3 contains 15 residues. The ends were cut back, 1 base at V and 1 base at J, with 10 bases in the middle. CDR3 amino acids: CASSLVWTENTEAFF. The CDR3 nucleotides are TGTGCCAGCAGCTTAGTCTGGACAGAGAACACTGAAGCTTTCTTT.